This TCR beta chain was documented in a study of blood T cell repertoires in COVID-19. The V gene's germline CDR1 is SGHTA and CDR2 FQGNSA. The CDR3 is 15 amino acids. V shed 3 bases, J shed 15 bases, and the junction held 15 bases outside the gene matches. Generated by immunoSEQ multiplex PCR, the TCRdb table keeps only in-frame clones and is missing some. Seen here are more than 85,000 clones, 88% observed once, and the top ten hold approximately 3.4%. Input material: peripheral blood. The origin of this receptor is a woman aged 45 to 65 with acute or convalescent COVID-19. The chain employs TRBV7-2 and TRBJ2-1; TRBD2 agrees at 9 bases. CDR3 amino acids: CASSLKVAGEVERFF. In DNA, the CDR3 is TGTGCCAGCAGCTTGAAGGTAGCGGGAGAAGTAGAGAGGTTCTTC.